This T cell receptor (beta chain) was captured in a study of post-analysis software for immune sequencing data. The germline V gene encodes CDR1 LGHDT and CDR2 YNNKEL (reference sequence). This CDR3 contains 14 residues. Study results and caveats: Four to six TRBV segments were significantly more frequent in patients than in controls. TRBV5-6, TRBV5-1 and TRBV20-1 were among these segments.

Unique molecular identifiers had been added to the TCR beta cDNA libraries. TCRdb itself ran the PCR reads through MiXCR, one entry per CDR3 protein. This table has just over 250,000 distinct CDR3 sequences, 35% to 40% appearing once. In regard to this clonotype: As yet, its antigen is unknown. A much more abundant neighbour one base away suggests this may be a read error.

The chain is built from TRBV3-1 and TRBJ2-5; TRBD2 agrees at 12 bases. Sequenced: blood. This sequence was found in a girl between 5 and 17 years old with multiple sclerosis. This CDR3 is CACSQGRTSGEQYF. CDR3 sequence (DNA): TGTGCCTGCAGCCAGGGACGGACTAGCGGGGAGCAGTACTTC.